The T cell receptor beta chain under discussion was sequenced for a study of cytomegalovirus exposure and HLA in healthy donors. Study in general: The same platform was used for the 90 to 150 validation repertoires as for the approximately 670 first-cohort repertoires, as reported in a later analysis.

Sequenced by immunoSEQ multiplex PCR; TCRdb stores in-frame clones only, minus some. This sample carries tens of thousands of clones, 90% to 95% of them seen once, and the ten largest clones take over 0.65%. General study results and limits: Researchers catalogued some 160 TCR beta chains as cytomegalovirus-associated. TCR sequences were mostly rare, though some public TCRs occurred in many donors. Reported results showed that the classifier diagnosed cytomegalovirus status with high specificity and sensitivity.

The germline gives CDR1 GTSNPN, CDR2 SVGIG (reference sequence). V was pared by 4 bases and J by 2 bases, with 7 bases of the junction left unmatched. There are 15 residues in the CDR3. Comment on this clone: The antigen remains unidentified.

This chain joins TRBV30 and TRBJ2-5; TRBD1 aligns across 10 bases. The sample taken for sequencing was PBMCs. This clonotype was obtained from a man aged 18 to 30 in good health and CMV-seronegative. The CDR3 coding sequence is TGTGCCTGGACTGCGACAGGGGGCTGGCAAGAGACCCAGTACTTC. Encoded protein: CAWTATGGWQETQYF. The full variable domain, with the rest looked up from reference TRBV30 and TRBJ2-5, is SQTIHQWPATLVQPVGSPLSLECTVEGTSNPNLYWYRQAAGRGLQLLFYSVGIGQISSEVPQNLSASRPQDRQFILSSKKLLLSDSGFYLCAWTATGGWQETQYFGPGTRLLVL.